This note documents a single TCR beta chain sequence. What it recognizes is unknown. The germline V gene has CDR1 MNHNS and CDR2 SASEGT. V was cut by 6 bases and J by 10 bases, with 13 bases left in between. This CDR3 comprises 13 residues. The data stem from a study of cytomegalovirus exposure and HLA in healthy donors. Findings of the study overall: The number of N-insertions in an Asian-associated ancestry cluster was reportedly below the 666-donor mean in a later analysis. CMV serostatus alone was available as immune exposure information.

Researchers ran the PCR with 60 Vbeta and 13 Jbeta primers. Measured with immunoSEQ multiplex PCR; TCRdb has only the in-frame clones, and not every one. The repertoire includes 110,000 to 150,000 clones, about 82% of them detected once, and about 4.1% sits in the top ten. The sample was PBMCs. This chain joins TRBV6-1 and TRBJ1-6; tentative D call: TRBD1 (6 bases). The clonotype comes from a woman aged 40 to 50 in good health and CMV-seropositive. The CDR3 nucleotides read TGTGCCAGCAGCCGGGACACAAGATCACCCCTCCACTTT. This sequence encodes CASSRDTRSPLHF.